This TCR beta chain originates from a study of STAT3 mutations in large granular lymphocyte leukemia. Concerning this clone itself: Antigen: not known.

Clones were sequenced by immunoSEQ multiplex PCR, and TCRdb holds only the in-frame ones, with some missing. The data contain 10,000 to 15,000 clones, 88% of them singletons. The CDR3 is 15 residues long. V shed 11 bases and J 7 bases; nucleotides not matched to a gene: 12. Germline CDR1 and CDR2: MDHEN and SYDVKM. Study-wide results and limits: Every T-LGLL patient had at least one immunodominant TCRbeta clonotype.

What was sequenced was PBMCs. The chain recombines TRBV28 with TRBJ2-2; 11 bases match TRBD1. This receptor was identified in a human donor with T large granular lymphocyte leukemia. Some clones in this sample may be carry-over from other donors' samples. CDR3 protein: CAASGTGGLGGELFF. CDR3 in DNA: TGTGCCGCCTCCGGGACAGGGGGTTTGGGCGGGGAGCTGTTTTTT.